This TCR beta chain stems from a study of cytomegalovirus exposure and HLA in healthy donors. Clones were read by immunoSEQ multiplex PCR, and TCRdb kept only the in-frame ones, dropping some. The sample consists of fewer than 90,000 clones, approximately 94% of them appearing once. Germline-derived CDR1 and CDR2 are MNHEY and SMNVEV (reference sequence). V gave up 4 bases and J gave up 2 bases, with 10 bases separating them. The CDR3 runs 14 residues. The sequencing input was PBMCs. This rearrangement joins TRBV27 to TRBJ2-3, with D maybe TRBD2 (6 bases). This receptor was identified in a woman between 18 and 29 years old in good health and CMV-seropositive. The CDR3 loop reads CASSSGLNTDTQYF. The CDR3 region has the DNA TGTGCCAGCAGTTCAGGACTAAACACAGATACGCAGTATTTT.